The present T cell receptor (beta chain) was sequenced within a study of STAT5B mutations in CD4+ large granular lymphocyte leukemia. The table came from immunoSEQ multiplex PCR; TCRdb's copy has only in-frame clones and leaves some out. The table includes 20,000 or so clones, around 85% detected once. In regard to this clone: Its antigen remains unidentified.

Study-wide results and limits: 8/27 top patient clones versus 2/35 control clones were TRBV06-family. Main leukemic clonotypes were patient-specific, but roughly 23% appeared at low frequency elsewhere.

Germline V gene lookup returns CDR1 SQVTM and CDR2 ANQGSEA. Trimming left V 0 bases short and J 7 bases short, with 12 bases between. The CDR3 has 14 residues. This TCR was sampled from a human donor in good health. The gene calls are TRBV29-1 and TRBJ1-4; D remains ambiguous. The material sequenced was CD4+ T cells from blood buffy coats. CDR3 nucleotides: TGCAGCGTTGAAGATGGGTTAAAGGGTGAAAAACTGTTTTTT. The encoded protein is CSVEDGLKGEKLFF.